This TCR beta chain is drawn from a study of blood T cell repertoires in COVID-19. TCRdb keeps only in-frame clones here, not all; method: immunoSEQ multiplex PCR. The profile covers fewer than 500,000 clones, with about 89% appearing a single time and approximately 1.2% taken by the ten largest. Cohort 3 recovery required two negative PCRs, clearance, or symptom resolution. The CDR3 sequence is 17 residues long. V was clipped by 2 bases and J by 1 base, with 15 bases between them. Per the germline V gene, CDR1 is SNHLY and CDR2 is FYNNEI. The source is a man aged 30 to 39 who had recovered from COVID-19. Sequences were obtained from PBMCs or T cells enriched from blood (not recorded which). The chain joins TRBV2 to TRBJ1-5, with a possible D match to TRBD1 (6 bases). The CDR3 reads CASSEKRGSGSNQPQHF. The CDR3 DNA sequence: TGTGCCAGCAGTGAAAAAAGGGGGAGTGGAAGCAATCAGCCCCAGCATTTT.